Shown below are 21 T cell receptor beta chains from a single sample sequenced in a study of T cells in localized non-small cell lung cancer. The table came from immunoSEQ multiplex PCR; TCRdb's copy has only in-frame clones and leaves some out. This sample has some 38,000 clones; just over 90% occur once, and the top ten carry around 7%. This specimen consisted of peripheral blood, obtained before any cancer treatment. The receptors come from a female donor of 60 years or more with stage I lung adenocarcinoma.

The CDR3 DNA is TGTGCCAGCAGTTTAGGAGGGCCGCCTGGCTATGGCTACACCTTC. The encoded protein is CASSLGGPPGYGYTF. V and J are TRBV27 and TRBJ1-2; no clear D. Trimming took off 2 bases at V and 4 bases at J, with 14 bases between the two ends. CDR1 MNHEY and CDR2 SMNVEV come from the germline V gene (reference sequence). The CDR3 extends over 15 amino acids.

The chain combines TRBV6-1 with TRBJ2-7; tentatively, D is TRBD1 (7 bases). This CDR3 spans 15 amino acids. V dropped 7 bases and J dropped 2 bases, with 18 bases sitting between them. Germline V gives CDR1 MNHNS, CDR2 SASEGT. CDR3 loop: CASNSGGTEPYEQYV. The DNA for the CDR3 is TGTGCCAGCAATTCAGGGGGGACAGAACCCTACGAGCAGTACGTC.

This chain uses TRBV5-1 with TRBJ2-5; no definite D call. CDR1 and CDR2 (germline): SGHRS, YFSETQ. The CDR3 extends over 16 amino acids. Trimming cost V 1 base and J 3 bases, with 16 bases left between them. CDR3 DNA sequence: TGCGCCAGCAGCTTGCGACTCTCGTCCCACAAAGAGACCCAGTACTTC. This encodes CASSLRLSSHKETQYF.

The V call is TRBV6-1, the J call TRBJ1-2, with unresolved D. The CDR3 loop spans 14 amino acids. Germline V CDR1 and CDR2: MNHNS, SASEGT. Trimming removed 6 bases from V and 5 bases from J, with 16 bases in between. The DNA of the CDR3 is TGTGCCAGCAGCGGAAACCCGGCTATATATGGCTACACCTTC. This gives the protein CASSGNPAIYGYTF.

The chain has TRBV7-8 and TRBJ1-1; TRBD1 might be the D (5 bases). The CDR3 is 16 residues long. The germline V gene encodes CDR1 SGHVS and CDR2 FQNEAQ. V lost 1 base and J lost 0, with 12 bases in between. Here the CDR3 DNA reads TGTGCCAGCAGCTTAGAGGGACGGATAATGAACACTGAAGCTTTCTTT. Translating gives CASSLEGRIMNTEAFF.

The V call is TRBV11-2, the J call TRBJ1-2, with 8 bases aligning to TRBD1. Per germline, CDR1 SGHAT and CDR2 FQNNGV. This CDR3 has 19 residues. J gave up 5 bases and V 1 base, and 18 bases lay outside the gene matches. DNA for the CDR3: TGTGCCAGCAGCTTAGTAGTGGACAGGGTCTCTTCGTCTCGGTATGGCTACACCTTC. It encodes CASSLVVDRVSSSRYGYTF.

This sequence joins TRBV7-2 and TRBJ2-2; no clear D. Trimming shortened V by 2 bases and J by 5 bases, and 6 bases separated the two germline ends. CDR1 is SGHTA and CDR2 is FQGNSA in the germline V gene. The CDR3 totals 13 residues. In DNA, the CDR3 is TGTGCCAGCAGCTTATCCCGTACCGGGGAGCTGTTTTTT. Its protein is CASSLSRTGELFF.

The sample holds one count of this clone. This chain uses TRBV7-2 with TRBJ1-3; D call uncertain. V was trimmed by 7 bases and J by 4 bases, leaving 11 bases between them. CDR3 length: 13 amino acids. From germline, CDR1 is SGHTA and CDR2 FQGNSA. In DNA, the CDR3 is TGTGCCAGCACTCTAGTCGCGGGAAACACCATATATTTT. This encodes CASTLVAGNTIYF. The whole variable domain, remainder taken from reference TRBV7-2 and TRBJ1-3, is GAGVSQSPSNKVTEKGKDVELRCDPISGHTALYWYRQSLGQGLEFLIYFQGNSAPDKSGLPSDRFSAERTGGSVSTLTIQRTQQEDSAVYLCASTLVAGNTIYFGEGSWLTVV.

This chain uses TRBV2 with TRBJ1-1; D remains unclear. Per the germline V gene, CDR1 is SNHLY and CDR2 is FYNNEI. With 4 bases removed from V and 11 bases from J, the gap between germline ends came to 14 bases. There are 12 residues in the CDR3. The CDR3 region is CASSVEVTEAFF. The CDR3 DNA follows: TGTGCCAGCAGTGTGGAGGTGACCGAGGCTTTCTTT. Full variable domain (remainder filled in from reference TRBV2 and TRBJ1-1): EPEVTQTPSHQVTQMGQEVILRCVPISNHLYFYWYRQILGQKVEFLVSFYNNEISEKSEIFDDQFSVERPDGSNFTLKIRSTKLEDSAMYFCASSVEVTEAFFGQGTRLTVV.

The gene calls are TRBV19 and TRBJ2-1; 9 nucleotides align to TRBD1. This CDR3 is built from 14 residues. Trimming removed 7 bases from V and 7 bases from J; junction bases left unmatched: 8. Germline V gene data show CDR1 as LNHDA and CDR2 as SQIVND (reference sequence). The CDR3 bases are TGTGCCAGTAATCCGGGACAGGGAAAGAATGAGCAGTTCTTC. Its translation is CASNPGQGKNEQFF. The whole variable domain, remainder taken from reference TRBV19 and TRBJ2-1, is DGGITQSPKYLFRKEGQNVTLSCEQNLNHDAMYWYRQDPGQGLRLIYYSQIVNDFQKGDIAEGYSVSREKKESFPLTVTSAQKNPTAFYLCASNPGQGKNEQFFGPGTRLTVL.

V is TRBV15 and J is TRBJ2-4, with D maybe TRBD1 (6 bases). Germline V gene data show CDR1 as LNHNV and CDR2 as YYDKDF (reference sequence). The CDR3 runs to 12 residues. With 5 bases removed from V and 6 bases from J, the gap between germline ends came to 8 bases. The CDR3 sequence: CATSGTTNIQYF. As DNA, the CDR3 is TGTGCCACCAGCGGGACAACAAACATTCAGTACTTC. Drawing the rest from reference TRBV15 and TRBJ2-4, the complete variable domain is DAMVIQNPRYQVTQFGKPVTLSCSQTLNHNVMYWYQQKSSQAPKLLFHYYDKDFNNEADTPDNFQSRRPNTSFCFLDIRSPGLGDTAMYLCATSGTTNIQYFGAGTRLSVL.

Worth noting for this clone: The same CDR3 can be traced to other DNA sequences in this sample. This sequence joins TRBV7-9 and TRBJ1-2; a weak D match, TRBD1 (5 bases). The CDR3 totals 12 residues. The germline V gene encodes CDR1 SEHNR and CDR2 FQNEAQ (reference sequence). V was cut by 4 bases and J by 4 bases, with 7 bases left in between. The CDR3 coding sequence is TGTGCCAGCAGCTCAACAGGCTATGGCTACACCTTC. Translating it yields CASSSTGYGYTF. The full variable domain, in which reference TRBV7-9 and TRBJ1-2 provide the parts outside the CDR3, is DTGVSQNPRHKITKRGQNVTFRCDPISEHNRLYWYRQTLGQGPEFLTYFQNEAQLEKSRLLSDRFSAERPKGSFSTLEIQRTEQGDSAMYLCASSSTGYGYTFGSGTRLTVV.

V usage is TRBV2 and J usage is TRBJ1-5; 9 nucleotides match TRBD1. There are 14 residues in the CDR3. CDR1 SNHLY and CDR2 FYNNEI come from the germline V gene. Unmatched junction bases numbered 6, after V lost 5 bases and J lost 7 bases. The CDR3 reads CASSMTGGRQPQHF. The CDR3 bases are TGTGCCAGCAGTATGACAGGGGGAAGGCAGCCCCAGCATTTT.

J is TRBJ2-5 and V is TRBV15; 8 bases map to TRBD2. The J segment lost 5 bases and the V segment lost 0 bases, leaving 11 bases of the junction unmatched. Germline V gene data show CDR1 as LNHNV and CDR2 as YYDKDF (reference sequence). The CDR3 covers 17 residues. The CDR3 DNA reads TGTGCCACCAGCAGAGATCTGAGCGGGGGTGGTATCGAGACCCAGTACTTC. Amino acid sequence: CATSRDLSGGGIETQYF.

The table lists this clone with a count of one. The chain carries TRBV15 and TRBJ2-1; 9 positions match TRBD1. Per germline, CDR1 LNHNV and CDR2 YYDKDF (reference sequence). CDR3 length equals 15 residues. V shed 2 bases and J 8 bases; nucleotides not matched to a gene: 7. CDR3 residues: CATSRTQGARHEQFF. CDR3 bases: TGTGCCACCAGCAGAACACAGGGGGCGCGGCATGAGCAGTTCTTC.

The chain joins TRBV6-6 to TRBJ1-2; 7 positions match TRBD1. This CDR3 is built from 16 residues. Germline-derived CDR1 and CDR2 are MNHNY and SVGAGI (reference sequence). J gave up 4 bases and V 2 bases, and 10 bases lay outside the gene matches. CDR3 loop: CASSYKVRGLVYGYTF. The CDR3 DNA sequence: TGTGCCAGCAGTTACAAGGTAAGGGGGCTGGTCTATGGCTACACCTTC.

The chain joins TRBV7-1 to TRBJ2-3, with a weak D call TRBD1 (6 bases). TRBV7-1 is an ORF for which the function is uncertain. With 4 bases removed from V and 6 bases from J, the gap between germline ends came to 26 bases. This CDR3 is built from 18 residues. In nucleotides, the CDR3 is TGTGCCAGCAGCTTAGCCCGCCGGGACATCCCCCCGCCGGATACGCAGTATTTT. This codes for CASSLARRDIPPPDTQYF.

The rearrangement uses TRBV14 and TRBJ1-6; D is uncertain. Germline V gene lookup returns CDR1 SGHDN and CDR2 FVKESK. This CDR3 is built from 16 residues. Trimming pared 0 bases from V and 8 bases from J, leaving 14 bases between. The DNA of the CDR3 is TGTGCCAGCAGCCAAGAAAAGTCGGCGCTGGATTCACCCCTCCACTTT. Encoded protein: CASSQEKSALDSPLHF.

This rearrangement joins TRBV2 to TRBJ2-3, with TRBD1 as a possible D gene (5 bases). The V and J ends lost 1 base and 3 bases respectively, with 11 bases between them. Looked up from germline, CDR1 is SNHLY and CDR2 is FYNNEI. The CDR3 is 15 residues long. This CDR3 is CASSEEGDITDTQYF. The CDR3 DNA follows: TGTGCCAGCAGTGAAGAAGGGGATATAACAGATACGCAGTATTTT.

The chain uses TRBV28 and TRBJ2-7, with 11 bases aligning to TRBD2. The germline V gene has CDR1 MDHEN and CDR2 SYDVKM. The CDR3 length is 14 residues. The chain's CDR3 is CAALAGGPSYEQYF. The CDR3 DNA follows: TGTGCGGCCCTAGCGGGGGGCCCGTCCTACGAGCAGTACTTC.

The gene calls are TRBV6-5 and TRBJ2-2; TRBD1 matches at 8 bases. Germline CDR1 reads MNHEY; CDR2 reads SVGAGI. There are 13 residues in the CDR3. V shed 4 bases and J 6 bases; nucleotides not matched to a gene: 1. CDR3 sequence (DNA): TGTGCCAGCAGTTTGGACAGGGCCGGGGAGCTGTTTTTT. Translation gives CASSLDRAGELFF.